A single sample is the source of the 20 T cell receptor beta chains below, sequenced in a study of Ad26.COV2.S vaccination and SARS-CoV-2 variants. The method was immunoSEQ multiplex PCR; TCRdb's version includes in-frame clones alone and lacks a portion of them. The sample includes approximately 480,000 clones, roughly 87% of them seen just once. This sample's treatment: 15 to 20 received Ad26.COV2.S at low or high dose, single or two shots; about 5 received placebo; per-sample allocation not given. The study sampled participants on day 63 after the first vaccine or placebo injection. The sample was peripheral blood, taken in a trial of Ad26.COV2.S vaccine versus placebo. The receptors come from a person aged 18-65 years who received the Ad26.COV2.S COVID-19 vaccine or a placebo.

The genes are TRBV9 and TRBJ2-5, with D perhaps matching TRBD1 or TRBD2 (5 bases each). CDR3 length: 13 residues. CDR1 SGDLS and CDR2 YYNGEE come from the germline V gene. V lost 2 bases and J 9 bases, leaving 14 bases between the germline ends. The CDR3 here is CASSVGVISAQYF. Here the CDR3 DNA reads TGTGCCAGCAGCGTGGGGGTCATCTCGGCCCAGTACTTC.

The gene calls are TRBV28 and TRBJ2-2; a possible D gene is TRBD1 (6 bases). The germline V gene has CDR1 MDHEN and CDR2 SYDVKM. Trimming left V 6 bases short and J 0 bases short, with 11 bases between. The CDR3 length is 15 residues. DNA of the CDR3: TGTGCCAGCAGACTCCAGGGGACGAACACCGGGGAGCTGTTTTTT. Its translation: CASRLQGTNTGELFF.

V gene TRBV28 combines with J gene TRBJ2-7, with D possibly matching TRBD2 (5 bases). CDR1 and CDR2 from the germline V gene are MDHEN and SYDVKM. Trimming left V 3 bases short and J 9 bases short, with 21 bases between. This CDR3 has 15 amino acids. CDR3 sequence (DNA): TGTGCCAGCAGTTTTGAGGGAGTGGCGGTGTCAGGGCAGTACTTC. Translating gives CASSFEGVAVSGQYF.

CDR3: CAITKDRAMFEQFF. CDR3 bases: TGTGCCATCACCAAGGACAGGGCAATGTTTGAGCAGTTCTTC. The V and J genes are TRBV10-3 and TRBJ2-1, with 8 nucleotides matching TRBD1. The V segment lost 7 bases and the J segment 9 bases; nucleotides outside the gene matches: 11. Germline lookup yields CDR1 ENHRY and CDR2 SYGVKD. CDR3 size: 14 residues.

A note on this clone: The sample has other DNA sequences that encode this CDR3 too. The chain uses TRBV19 and TRBJ1-5, with D perhaps matching TRBD1 (5 bases). This CDR3 contains 14 residues. Germline CDR1 LNHDA, CDR2 SQIVND (reference sequence). V was clipped by 3 bases and J by 5 bases, with 11 bases between them. As DNA, the CDR3 is TGTGCCAGTAGTATTAAGGGAGGGGATCAGCCCCAGCATTTT. Amino acid sequence: CASSIKGGDQPQHF.

V and J are TRBV19 and TRBJ2-1; D possibly corresponds to TRBD2 (7 bases). Germline lookup yields CDR1 LNHDA and CDR2 SQIVND (reference sequence). Trimming shortened V by 7 bases and J by 5 bases, and 18 bases separated the two germline ends. The CDR3 is made up of 15 amino acids. This chain's CDR3 is CASKERGRGHNEQFF. CDR3 bases: TGTGCCAGTAAAGAGAGGGGGAGGGGTCACAATGAGCAGTTCTTC.

CDR3 in amino acids: CASSINQVYGYTF. CDR3 DNA sequence: TGTGCCAGTAGTATAAATCAGGTCTATGGCTACACCTTC. The genes are TRBV19 and TRBJ1-2; no firm D call. This CDR3 is built from 13 residues. V was cut by 2 bases and J by 4 bases, with 8 bases left in between. Germline V gene lookup returns CDR1 LNHDA and CDR2 SQIVND (reference sequence).

The J gene is TRBJ2-7, the V gene TRBV6-6; 10 nucleotides align to TRBD2. This CDR3 contains 15 residues. The V segment lost 6 bases and the J segment 4 bases; nucleotides outside the gene matches: 9. The germline gives CDR1 MNHNY, CDR2 SVGAGI (reference sequence). Here the CDR3 reads CASSRGTSASYEQYF. In DNA form, the CDR3 reads TGTGCCAGCAGCCGCGGGACTAGCGCTTCGTACGAGCAGTACTTC.

The rearrangement uses TRBV14 and TRBJ2-2, with D uncertain. With 0 bases removed from V and 3 bases from J, the gap between germline ends came to 5 bases. Germline CDR1 reads SGHDN; CDR2 reads FVKESK. The CDR3 runs 14 residues. CDR3 in amino acids: CASSQEWYTGELFF. The CDR3 nucleotides read TGTGCCAGCAGCCAAGAATGGTACACCGGGGAGCTGTTTTTT.

CDR3 protein: CASSSQTDSYEQYF. As DNA, the CDR3 is TGTGCCAGCAGTTCCCAGACAGACTCCTACGAGCAGTACTTC. The chain links TRBV6-5 to TRBJ2-7; tentative D call: TRBD1 (5 bases). Germline CDR1 reads MNHEY; CDR2 reads SVGAGI. The CDR3 runs to 14 residues. Trimming took off 4 bases at V and 0 bases at J, with 10 bases between the two ends.

This clone was recorded only once. This chain uses TRBV6-5 with TRBJ2-7, with TRBD1 identical over 7 bases. J gave up 2 bases and V 6 bases, and 10 bases lay outside the gene matches. Per germline, CDR1 MNHEY and CDR2 SVGAGI. This CDR3 comprises 15 residues. The CDR3 DNA is TGTGCCAGCAGATCACTGGACAGGAGGACCTACGAGCAGTACTTC. This codes for CASRSLDRRTYEQYF.

The J gene is TRBJ2-3, the V gene TRBV27; 9 nucleotides match TRBD2. Germline V gives CDR1 MNHEY, CDR2 SMNVEV (reference sequence). The CDR3 loop spans 16 amino acids. The V and J ends lost 5 bases and 2 bases, in that order; junction bases with no gene match: 8. CDR3 residues: CASSQLAGGLTDTQYF. The CDR3 DNA reads as TGTGCCAGCAGTCAGCTCGCGGGAGGGCTCACAGATACGCAGTATTTT.

This clone appeared once. The V gene is TRBV21-1, the J gene TRBJ1-1; the D call in the table, TRBD1, was not verified against the DNA. TRBV21-1 is shown as a pseudogene. The CDR3 consists of 12 residues. The CDR3 coding sequence is TGTGCCAGCAGCAAACCCAACATTGAAGCTTTCTTT. Protein product: CASSKPNIEAFF.

This chain links TRBV3-1 (or the pseudogene TRBV3-2) with TRBJ1-3; D not certain. The CDR3 is 14 residues long. From germline, CDR1 is LGHDT and CDR2 YNNKEL (reference sequence). Trimming stripped 4 bases from V and 1 base from J, with 8 bases between. The CDR3 is CASSPRGSGNTIYF. CDR3 DNA sequence: TGTGCCAGCAGCCCACGGGGATCTGGAAACACCATATATTTT.

The chain links TRBV5-8 to TRBJ1-1; D gene ambiguous. CDR3 size: 12 residues. The V gene's germline CDR1 is SGHTS and CDR2 YDEGEE. Trimming removed 2 bases from V and 13 bases from J, with 15 bases in between. The CDR3 region is CASSFYKSLDFF. CDR3 nucleotides: TGTGCCAGCAGCTTCTACAAGAGCCTGGATTTCTTT.

As regards this clone: A junction end diverges from the germline sequence, so it may reflect a read error. The V call is TRBV15, the J call TRBJ2-4; 8 positions match TRBD2. Germline CDR1 LNHNV, CDR2 YYDKDF (reference sequence). CDR3 length: 14 residues. The CDR3 spells CATSSGRARNIQYF. The CDR3 DNA follows: TGTGCCACCAGCAGCGGGAGGGCCAGAAACATTCAGTACTTC.

The chain carries TRBV19 and TRBJ1-2; 7 nucleotides align to TRBD1. The germline gives CDR1 LNHDA, CDR2 SQIVND (reference sequence). V was clipped by 9 bases and J by 1 base; unmatched bases: 5. The CDR3 spans 13 residues. The CDR3 sequence: CASQTGLNYGYTF. The CDR3 nucleotides read TGTGCCAGCCAGACAGGGCTTAACTATGGCTACACCTTC.

This clone was counted once. This chain uses TRBV19 with TRBJ1-6, with 8 bases lining up with TRBD1. Looked up from germline, CDR1 is LNHDA and CDR2 is SQIVND (reference sequence). The CDR3 runs 21 residues. V dropped 7 bases and J dropped 8; count of bases not matched to a gene: 28. The CDR3 here is CASTKTRPGQASNQWDSPLHF. The CDR3 region has the DNA TGTGCCAGTACCAAAACAAGACCGGGACAGGCTTCTAACCAATGGGATTCACCCCTCCACTTT.

J is TRBJ2-1 and V is TRBV19; TRBD2 matches at 13 bases. With V trimmed by 8 bases and J by 1 base, 8 bases remained unmatched. CDR3 length: 17 amino acids. Germline values: CDR1 LNHDA, CDR2 SQIVND (reference sequence). The CDR3 DNA reads as TGTGCCAGTTCTGGGACTAGCGGGATTCGGTCCTACAATGAGCAGTTCTTC. Translated: CASSGTSGIRSYNEQFF. The whole variable domain, remainder taken from reference TRBV19 and TRBJ2-1, is DGGITQSPKYLFRKEGQNVTLSCEQNLNHDAMYWYRQDPGQGLRLIYYSQIVNDFQKGDIAEGYSVSREKKESFPLTVTSAQKNPTAFYLCASSGTSGIRSYNEQFFGPGTRLTVL.

The rearrangement joins TRBV9 to TRBJ1-2, with D unresolved. The CDR3 is made up of 13 amino acids. Trimming stripped 0 bases from V and 5 bases from J, with 8 bases between. Germline CDR1 SGDLS, CDR2 YYNGEE. The CDR3, as DNA: TGTGCCAGCAGCGTAGAGGTGGGGTATGGCTACACCTTC. Amino acid sequence: CASSVEVGYGYTF.